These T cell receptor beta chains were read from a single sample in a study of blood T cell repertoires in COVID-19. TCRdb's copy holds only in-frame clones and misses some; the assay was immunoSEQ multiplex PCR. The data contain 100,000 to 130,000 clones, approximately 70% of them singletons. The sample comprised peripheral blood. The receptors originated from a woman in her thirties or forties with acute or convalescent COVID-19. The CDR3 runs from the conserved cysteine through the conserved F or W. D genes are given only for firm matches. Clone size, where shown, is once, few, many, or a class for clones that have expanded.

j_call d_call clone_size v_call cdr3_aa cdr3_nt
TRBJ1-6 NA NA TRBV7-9 CASSFFPTTDTSPLHF TGTGCCAGCAGCTTTTTTCCGACAACGGATACTTCACCCCTCCACTTT
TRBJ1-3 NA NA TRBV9 CASSVGAEGNTIYF TGTGCCAGCAGCGTTGGGGCAGAAGGAAACACCATATATTTT
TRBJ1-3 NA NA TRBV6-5 CASSFGLTGNTIYF TGTGCCAGCAGCTTCGGACTGACTGGAAACACCATATATTTT
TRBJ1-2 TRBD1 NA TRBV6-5 CASSFDRAPYGYTF TGTGCCAGCAGCTTCGACAGGGCTCCTTATGGCTACACCTTC
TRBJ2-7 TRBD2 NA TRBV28 CASGTAGGLEQYF TGTGCCAGCGGTACAGCGGGGGGCCTCGAGCAGTACTTC
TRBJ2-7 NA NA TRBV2 CASSYNRAYEQYF TGTGCCAGCAGTTATAACAGGGCTTACGAGCAGTACTTC
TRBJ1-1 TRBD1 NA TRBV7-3 CASSLGQGTEAFF TGTGCCAGCAGCCTAGGACAGGGTACTGAAGCTTTCTTT
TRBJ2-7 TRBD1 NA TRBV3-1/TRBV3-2 CASSLGQVYEQYF TGTGCCAGCAGTCTTGGACAGGTCTACGAGCAGTACTTC
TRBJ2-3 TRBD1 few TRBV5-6 CASSLRTGRNTDTQYF TGTGCCAGCAGCCTCCGGACAGGGCGGAACACAGATACGCAGTATTTT
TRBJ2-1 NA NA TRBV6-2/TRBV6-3 CASSNLGHRTYQSSYNEQFF TGTGCCAGCAGTAACCTCGGCCACAGGACCTACCAAAGCTCCTACAATGAGCAGTTCTTC
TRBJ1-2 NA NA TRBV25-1 CASSELGGGHNYGYTF TGTGCCAGCAGTGAATTAGGAGGAGGTCATAACTATGGCTACACCTTC
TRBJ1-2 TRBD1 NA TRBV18 CASSLTGTGRSNYGYTF TGTGCCAGCTCATTAACCGGGACAGGGCGATCCAACTATGGCTACACCTTC
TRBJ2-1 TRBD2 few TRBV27 CASSYGGIWASHNEQFF TGTGCCAGCAGTTACGGGGGGATTTGGGCTTCTCACAATGAGCAGTTCTTC
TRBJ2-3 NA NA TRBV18 CASSPPSADTQYF TGTGCCAGCTCACCACCGAGCGCAGATACGCAGTATTTT
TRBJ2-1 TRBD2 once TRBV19 CASSIGLAGGNYNEQFF TGTGCCAGTAGTATCGGGCTAGCGGGGGGTAACTACAATGAGCAGTTCTTC
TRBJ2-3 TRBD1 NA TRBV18 CASNRDRIQSTDTQYF TGTGCCAGTAACCGGGACAGGATACAAAGCACAGATACGCAGTATTTT
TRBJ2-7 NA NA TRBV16 CASSRVSDSYEQYF TGTGCCAGCAGCCGAGTCTCGGACAGCTACGAGCAGTACTTC
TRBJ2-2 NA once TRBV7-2 CASSYSKGAGELFF TGTGCCAGCAGCTACTCGAAGGGGGCCGGGGAGCTGTTTTTT
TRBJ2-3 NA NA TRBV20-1 CSARDRDTQYF TGCAGTGCTAGAGACCGAGATACGCAGTATTTT
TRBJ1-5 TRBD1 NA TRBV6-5 CASNRDRGHNQPQHF TGTGCCAGCAACAGGGACAGGGGGCACAATCAGCCCCAGCATTTT
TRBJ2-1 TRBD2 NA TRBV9 CASSVAAGGGLGNEQFF TGTGCCAGCAGCGTAGCCGCTGGGGGGGGTCTCGGCAATGAGCAGTTCTTC
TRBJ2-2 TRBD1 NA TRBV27 CASSLGQGVGTGELFF TGTGCCAGCAGTTTAGGACAGGGGGTTGGCACCGGGGAGCTGTTTTTT
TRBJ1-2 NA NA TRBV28 CASSLYPGRHGYTF TGTGCCAGCAGTTTGTATCCGGGGAGACATGGCTACACCTTC
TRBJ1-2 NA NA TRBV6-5 CASSYDGPREHYGYTF TGTGCCAGCAGTTACGATGGGCCCAGGGAACACTATGGCTACACCTTC
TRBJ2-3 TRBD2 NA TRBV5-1 CASKTSGGESTDTQYF TGCGCCAGCAAGACTAGCGGGGGGGAGAGCACAGATACGCAGTATTTT
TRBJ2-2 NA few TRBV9 CASSVADTGELFF TGTGCCAGCAGCGTAGCGGACACCGGGGAGCTGTTTTTT
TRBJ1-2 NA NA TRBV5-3 CARSFSRDYGYTF TGTGCCAGAAGCTTCTCCAGGGACTATGGCTACACCTTC
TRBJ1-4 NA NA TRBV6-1 CASSEGGSEKLFF TGTGCCAGCAGTGAAGGAGGGTCTGAAAAACTGTTTTTT
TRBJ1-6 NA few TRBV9 CASSAQGNNSPLHF TGTGCCAGCAGCGCCCAGGGAAATAATTCACCCCTCCACTTT
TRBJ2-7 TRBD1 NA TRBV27 CASSFGTTGSSYEQYF TGTGCCAGCAGTTTTGGGACGACAGGGAGCTCCTACGAGCAGTACTTC
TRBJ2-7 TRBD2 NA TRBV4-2 CASSQDTSGGELYF TGTGCCAGCAGCCAAGATACTAGCGGGGGGGAGCTTTACTTC
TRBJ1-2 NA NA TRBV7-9 CASDKVQGRSYGYTF TGTGCCAGCGATAAGGTCCAGGGGCGCAGCTATGGCTACACCTTC
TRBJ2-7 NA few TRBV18 CASSPNGQSLLYEQYF TGTGCCAGCTCACCGAATGGACAGAGCCTACTATACGAGCAGTACTTC
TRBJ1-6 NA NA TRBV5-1 CASSLWGTQDNSPLHF TGCGCCAGCAGCTTGTGGGGGACTCAAGATAATTCACCCCTCCACTTT
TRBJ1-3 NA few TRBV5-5 CASSPTSAGNTIYF TGTGCCAGCAGCCCGACATCGGCTGGAAACACCATATATTTT
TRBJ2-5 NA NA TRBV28 CASSFGETQYF TGTGCCAGCAGTTTCGGAGAGACCCAGTACTTC
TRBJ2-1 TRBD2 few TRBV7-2 CASSLEAGGYNEQFF TGTGCCAGCAGCTTAGAGGCGGGGGGGTACAATGAGCAGTTCTTC
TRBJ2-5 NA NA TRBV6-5 CASTGAVEGETQYF TGTGCCAGCACGGGAGCGGTGGAGGGGGAGACCCAGTACTTC
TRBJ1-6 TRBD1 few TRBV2 CASRDSTILGDSPLHF TGTGCCAGTCGGGACAGTACAATCTTAGGTGATTCACCCCTCCACTTT
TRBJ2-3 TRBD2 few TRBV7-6 CASSFIAGGTDTQYF TGTGCCAGCAGCTTCATAGCGGGGGGCACAGATACGCAGTATTTT
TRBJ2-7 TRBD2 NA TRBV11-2 CASSWTSGAVEQYF TGTGCCAGCAGCTGGACTAGCGGGGCTGTCGAGCAGTACTTC
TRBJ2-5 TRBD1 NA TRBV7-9 CASSPTGGTQYF TGTGCCAGCAGCCCAACAGGGGGCACCCAGTACTTC
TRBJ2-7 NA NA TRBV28 CASSPRGGPYEQYF TGTGCCAGCAGTCCGAGGGGGGGTCCCTACGAGCAGTACTTC
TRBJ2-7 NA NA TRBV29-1 CSAQGQSYEQYF TGCAGCGCCCAGGGCCAGTCCTACGAGCAGTACTTC
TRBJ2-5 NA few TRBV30 CAWSVGSGETQYF TGTGCCTGGAGTGTGGGTTCGGGGGAGACCCAGTACTTC
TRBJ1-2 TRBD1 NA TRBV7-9 CASSKGQGAYGYTF TGTGCCAGCAGCAAGGGACAGGGGGCGTATGGCTACACCTTC
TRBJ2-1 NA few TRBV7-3 CASSLSGGSRNEQFF TGTGCCAGCAGCTTAAGCGGAGGGTCCCGCAATGAGCAGTTCTTC
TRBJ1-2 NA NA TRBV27 CASSPEGYGYTF TGTGCCAGCAGCCCTGAGGGCTATGGCTACACCTTC